The next 25 T cell receptor beta chains were all read from a single sample in a study of cytomegalovirus exposure and HLA in healthy donors. Primers for the PCR totalled 60 Vbeta and 13 Jbeta. The repertoire was sequenced with immunoSEQ multiplex PCR; TCRdb's copy has only in-frame clones and lacks some. The data show 130,000 to 150,000 clones, about 82% seen once. The material sequenced was PBMCs. The source is a male donor in good health and CMV-seronegative.

The chain has TRBV11-2 and TRBJ1-2, with a weak D call TRBD1 (6 bases). Trimming shortened V by 4 bases and J by 4 bases, and 10 bases separated the two germline ends. Germline V lookup: CDR1 SGHAT, CDR2 FQNNGV. There are 13 residues in the CDR3. The CDR3 nucleotides read TGTGCCAGCAGCTCAGACAGGTCCTATGGCTACACCTTC. It is translated as CASSSDRSYGYTF.

This chain joins TRBV19 and TRBJ2-2, with TRBD1 matching 7 bases. Trimming cost V 2 bases and J 4 bases; bases outside gene matches: 7. Germline assignment: CDR1 LNHDA and CDR2 SQIVND (reference sequence). This CDR3 is 16 amino acids long. DNA for the CDR3: TGTGCCAGTAGTATATTAACAGGGGTCCTCACCGGGGAGCTGTTTTTT. Translating gives CASSILTGVLTGELFF.

The chain uses TRBV7-2 and TRBJ1-4, with D unclear. V lost 2 bases and J 8 bases, leaving 9 bases between the germline ends. The germline V gene has CDR1 SGHTA and CDR2 FQGNSA. The CDR3 loop spans 13 amino acids. CDR3 sequence: CASSLRLREKLFF. The CDR3 bases are TGTGCCAGCAGCTTACGACTGCGGGAAAAACTGTTTTTT.

This sequence joins TRBV18 and TRBJ2-1; TRBD2 aligns across 12 bases. The length of the CDR3 is 14 residues. The J segment lost 12 bases and the V segment lost 3 bases, leaving 6 bases of the junction unmatched. Germline CDR1 and CDR2: KGHSH and LQKENI. Here the CDR3 DNA reads TGTGCCAGCTCACCCCTAGCGGGAGGGCTGAGGCAGTTCTTC. Amino acid sequence: CASSPLAGGLRQFF.

The CDR3 DNA follows: TGCAGCGTTGAAGCCGCTAGCGCCTACAATGAGCAGTTCTTC. It codes for CSVEAASAYNEQFF. This chain uses TRBV29-1 with TRBJ2-1; possible D gene TRBD2, 6 bases. The germline V and J ends were trimmed by 1 base and 2 bases, with 9 bases remaining between them. CDR1 is SQVTM and CDR2 is ANQGSEA in the germline V gene. The CDR3 has 14 amino acids.

The chain is built from TRBV11-2 and TRBJ2-7, with TRBD1 matching over 9 bases. J gave up 1 base and V 5 bases, and 6 bases lay outside the gene matches. CDR1 and CDR2 (germline): SGHAT, FQNNGV. This CDR3 region has 15 residues. CDR3 protein: CASSVTGGASYEQYF. The CDR3 DNA sequence: TGTGCCAGCAGCGTAACAGGGGGCGCTTCCTACGAGCAGTACTTC. Full variable domain (rest looked up from reference TRBV11-2 and TRBJ2-7): EAGVAQSPRYKIIEKRQSVAFWCNPISGHATLYWYQQILGQGPKLLIQFQNNGVVDDSQLPKDRFSAERLKGVDSTLKIQPAKLEDSAVYLCASSVTGGASYEQYFGPGTRLTVT.

J is TRBJ2-7 and V is TRBV2, with 11 positions matching TRBD1. Germline V gene lookup returns CDR1 SNHLY and CDR2 FYNNEI. The CDR3 runs 16 residues. The V segment lost 6 bases and the J segment 2 bases; nucleotides outside the gene matches: 9. CDR3 amino acids: CASSAGVGQGAYEQYF. In DNA, the CDR3 is TGTGCCAGCAGCGCGGGAGTGGGACAGGGGGCCTACGAGCAGTACTTC.

The count of this clone is one. The chain has TRBV5-1 and TRBJ1-2; the match to TRBD1 covers 11 bases. The CDR3 has 14 amino acids. Trimming removed 0 bases from V and 8 bases from J; junction bases left unmatched: 3. Per germline, CDR1 SGHRS and CDR2 YFSETQ. The CDR3 nucleotides are TGCGCCAGCAGCTTGGAGGGACAGGGGGTCGGCTACACCTTC. This codes for CASSLEGQGVGYTF.

This rearrangement joins TRBV4-3 to TRBJ2-7; perhaps TRBD2 as D (6 bases). From germline, CDR1 is LGHNA and CDR2 YSLEER. CDR3 length: 17 amino acids. Between the trimmed V and J ends, which lost 0 bases and 2 bases, there was a span of 17 bases. CDR3 coding DNA: TGCGCCAGCAGCCAAGATCTAGTCTCGGGAGCCGCCTACGAGCAGTACTTC. It specifies CASSQDLVSGAAYEQYF.

The chain is built from TRBV28 and TRBJ2-6; TRBD2 aligns across 8 bases. The junction had 6 bases not matched to a gene; V was cut back by 6 bases and J by 2 bases. This CDR3 comprises 16 residues. Germline assignment: CDR1 MDHEN and CDR2 SYDVKM. The CDR3 DNA follows: TGTGCCAGCAGGGCCGGGGGGGGGACTGGGGCCAACGTCCTGACTTTC. This sequence encodes CASRAGGGTGANVLTF. Supplemented by reference TRBV28 and TRBJ2-6, the full variable domain reads DVKVTQSSRYLVKRTGEKVFLECVQDMDHENMFWYRQDPGLGLRLIYFSYDVKMKEKGDIPEGYSVSREKKERFSLILESASTNQTSMYLCASRAGGGTGANVLTFGAGSRLTVL.

This clone was counted only a few times. V and J are TRBV6-4 and TRBJ2-3, with 9 bases fitting TRBD2. Germline V gives CDR1 MRHNA, CDR2 SNTAGT. The CDR3 is 15 residues long. J gave up 3 bases and V 5 bases, and 6 bases lay outside the gene matches. In nucleotides, the CDR3 is TGTGCCAGCAGTAACCGAGCGGGAGGAACAGATACGCAGTATTTT. Translation gives CASSNRAGGTDTQYF.

The V and J genes are TRBV7-9 and TRBJ2-1, with D maybe TRBD2 (5 bases). The germline V and J ends were trimmed by 2 bases and 6 bases, with 17 bases remaining between them. Germline CDR1 reads SEHNR; CDR2 reads FQNEAQ (reference sequence). The CDR3 has 16 amino acids. CDR3 region: CASSLFEGSVANEQFF. CDR3 bases: TGTGCCAGCAGCTTATTTGAGGGTTCGGTTGCCAATGAGCAGTTCTTC.

This clone was observed once. The rearrangement links TRBV6-1 to TRBJ1-2; TRBD1 is a possible D gene (5 bases). Germline CDR1 MNHNS, CDR2 SASEGT. Trimming took off 3 bases at V and 6 bases at J, with 17 bases between the two ends. CDR3 length: 15 amino acids. Here the CDR3 DNA reads TGTGCCAGCAGTGAGGAACAGGCGTACGTAAATGGCTACACCTTC. Translating it yields CASSEEQAYVNGYTF.

The rearrangement joins TRBV19 to TRBJ2-2, with a tentative D call TRBD2 (5 bases). Germline CDR1 reads LNHDA; CDR2 reads SQIVND (reference sequence). The CDR3 consists of 14 residues. Deletions cut 9 bases from V and 6 bases from J, with 17 bases between. In DNA, the CDR3 is TGTGCCAGCAATGCCGGGGTCAGCGCCGGGGAGCTGTTTTTT. Its protein is CASNAGVSAGELFF.

This chain uses TRBV2 with TRBJ2-6, with 11 positions matching TRBD2. The CDR3 is 17 residues long. Germline V gene sequence: CDR1 SNHLY, CDR2 FYNNEI. V lost 2 bases and J lost 2; bases outside the gene matches: 2. The CDR3 sequence: CASSEIAGGPGANVLTF. The DNA for the CDR3 is TGTGCCAGCAGTGAAATAGCGGGGGGGCCTGGGGCCAACGTCCTGACTTTC. The full variable domain, in which reference TRBV2 and TRBJ2-6 provide the parts outside the CDR3, is EPEVTQTPSHQVTQMGQEVILRCVPISNHLYFYWYRQILGQKVEFLVSFYNNEISEKSEIFDDQFSVERPDGSNFTLKIRSTKLEDSAMYFCASSEIAGGPGANVLTFGAGSRLTVL.

CDR3 loop: CASSKGETQYF. CDR3 DNA: TGTGCCAGCAGTAAGGGGGAGACCCAGTACTTC. This rearrangement joins TRBV2 to TRBJ2-5; tentative D call: TRBD1 (5 bases). Germline V CDR1 and CDR2: SNHLY, FYNNEI. The CDR3 consists of 11 residues. Trimming left V 5 bases short and J 5 bases short, with 6 bases between.

This clone was observed once. The conserved phenylalanine or tryptophan is not found at the CDR3 terminus, so this likely reflects a read error. The rearrangement joins TRBV7-9 to TRBJ2-7; tentatively, D is TRBD1 (6 bases). This CDR3 is 14 amino acids long. The V end was cut by 5 bases, the J end by 7 bases, with 18 bases between. The germline CDR1 and CDR2 sequences are SEHNR and FQNEAQ (reference sequence). The CDR3 protein is CASSPRTVRGEQYL. The CDR3 bases are TGTGCCAGCAGCCCGCGGACAGTTCGAGGGGAGCAGTACCTC.

This chain links TRBV6-5 with TRBJ1-1; no reliable D call. Germline CDR1 reads MNHEY; CDR2 reads SVGAGI. V lost 6 bases and J lost 4, with 9 bases in between. The CDR3 has 12 residues. The CDR3 protein is CASRVGGTEAFF. In DNA, the CDR3 is TGTGCCAGCAGGGTTGGAGGCACTGAAGCTTTCTTT.

The V and J genes are TRBV30 and TRBJ2-7; tentatively, D is TRBD1 (7 bases). V lost 7 bases and J 3 bases, leaving 19 bases between the germline ends. Germline V gives CDR1 GTSNPN, CDR2 SVGIG (reference sequence). This CDR3 contains 14 residues. This CDR3 is CASQGGGCLYEQYF. DNA for the CDR3: TGTGCCTCCCAGGGGGGCGGTTGCCTCTACGAGCAGTACTTC.

V is TRBV6-4 and J is TRBJ2-3; D remains ambiguous. CDR1 is MRHNA, CDR2 SNTAGT, per germline. The CDR3 is 16 residues long. V dropped 2 bases and J dropped 0 bases, with 12 bases sitting between them. The CDR3, as DNA: TGTGCCAGCAGTGACGAGTGGGCAGTTAGCACAGATACGCAGTATTTT. Translated, it gives CASSDEWAVSTDTQYF.

The chain is built from TRBV7-2 and TRBJ2-5, with D maybe TRBD1 (6 bases). The ends were cut back, 1 base at V and 5 bases at J, with 17 bases in the middle. Per the germline V gene, CDR1 is SGHTA and CDR2 is FQGNSA. This CDR3 is 16 amino acids long. The CDR3 here is CASSLVGGGATETQYF. CDR3 DNA sequence: TGTGCCAGCAGCTTAGTGGGTGGGGGCGCAACGGAGACCCAGTACTTC.

The chain joins TRBV7-9 to TRBJ1-2; no clear D gene. The CDR3 extends over 12 amino acids. Germline loops: CDR1 SEHNR, CDR2 FQNEAQ (reference sequence). CDR3 loop: CSITQANYGYTF. CDR3 DNA: TGTTCCATTACCCAGGCGAACTATGGCTACACCTTC.

The chain is built from TRBV7-9 and TRBJ1-6; D ambiguous. The V gene lost 6 bases and the J gene lost 4 bases, with 16 bases spanning the gap. Germline V gene sequence: CDR1 SEHNR, CDR2 FQNEAQ (reference sequence). This CDR3 contains 16 residues. The CDR3 here is CASSPLRGSYNSPLHF. CDR3 sequence (DNA): TGTGCCAGCAGTCCGCTTCGAGGTAGTTATAATTCACCCCTCCACTTT.

Only one count was recorded for this clone. The V call is TRBV11-2, the J call TRBJ1-1; D unresolved. Germline V CDR1 and CDR2: SGHAT, FQNNGV. The V end was cut by 5 bases, the J end by 3 bases, with 16 bases between. The CDR3 runs to 15 residues. The CDR3 DNA follows: TGTGCCAGCAGCAACCCGTCGGCGGGTTACACTGAAGCTTTCTTT. Translating it yields CASSNPSAGYTEAFF.

The rearrangement joins TRBV6-4 to TRBJ2-1; 7 bases agree with TRBD2. The CDR3 length is 16 residues. V trimming: 4 bases; J trimming: 7 bases; junction bases outside the gene matches: 13. The germline gives CDR1 MRHNA, CDR2 SNTAGT. CDR3 sequence: CASSGYFAGVGNEQFF. For the CDR3, the DNA is TGTGCCAGCAGTGGCTATTTCGCGGGAGTGGGTAATGAGCAGTTCTTC.